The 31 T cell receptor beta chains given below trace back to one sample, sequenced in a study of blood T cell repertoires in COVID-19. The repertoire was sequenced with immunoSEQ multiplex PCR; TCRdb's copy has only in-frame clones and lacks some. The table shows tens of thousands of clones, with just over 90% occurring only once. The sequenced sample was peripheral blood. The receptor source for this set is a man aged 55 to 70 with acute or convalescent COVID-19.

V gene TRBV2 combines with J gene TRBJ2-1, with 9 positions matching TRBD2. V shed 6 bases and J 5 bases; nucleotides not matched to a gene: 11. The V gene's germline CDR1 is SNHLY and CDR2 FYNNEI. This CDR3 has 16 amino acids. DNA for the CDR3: TGTGCCAGCAGCAGTGGACTAGCGAGAGGGGACAATGAGCAGTTCTTC. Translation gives CASSSGLARGDNEQFF.

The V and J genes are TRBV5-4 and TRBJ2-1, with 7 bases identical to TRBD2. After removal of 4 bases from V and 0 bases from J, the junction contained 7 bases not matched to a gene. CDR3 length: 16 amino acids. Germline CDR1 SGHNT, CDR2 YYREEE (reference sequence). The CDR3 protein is CASSKTGGISYNEQFF. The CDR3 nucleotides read TGTGCCAGCAGCAAAACGGGAGGTATCTCCTACAATGAGCAGTTCTTC.

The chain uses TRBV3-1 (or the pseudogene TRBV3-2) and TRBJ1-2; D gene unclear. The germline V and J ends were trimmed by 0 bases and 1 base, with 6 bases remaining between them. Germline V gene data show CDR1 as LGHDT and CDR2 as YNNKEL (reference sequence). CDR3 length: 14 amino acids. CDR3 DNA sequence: TGTGCCAGCAGCCAAGAGCCAGGTAACTATGGCTACACCTTC. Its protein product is CASSQEPGNYGYTF.

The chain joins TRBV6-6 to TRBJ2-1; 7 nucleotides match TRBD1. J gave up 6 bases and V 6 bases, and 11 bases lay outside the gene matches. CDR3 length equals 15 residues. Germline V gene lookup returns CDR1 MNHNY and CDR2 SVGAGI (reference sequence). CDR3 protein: CASSPRQGGTNEQFF. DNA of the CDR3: TGTGCCAGCAGCCCGAGACAGGGTGGGACCAATGAGCAGTTCTTC.

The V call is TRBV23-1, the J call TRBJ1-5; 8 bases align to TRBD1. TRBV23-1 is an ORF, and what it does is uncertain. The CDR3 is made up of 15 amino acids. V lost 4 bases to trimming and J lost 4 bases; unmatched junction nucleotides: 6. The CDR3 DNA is TGCGCCAGCAGTCTAGCGACAGGGGTTAATCAGCCCCAGCATTTT. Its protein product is CASSLATGVNQPQHF.

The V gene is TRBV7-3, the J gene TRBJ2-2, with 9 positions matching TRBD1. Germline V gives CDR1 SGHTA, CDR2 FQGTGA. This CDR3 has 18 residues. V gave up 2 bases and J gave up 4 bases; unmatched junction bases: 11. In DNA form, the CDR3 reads TGTGCCAGCAGCTTAGTTTGGGCGGGGACAGGGCCCACCGGGGAGCTGTTTTTT. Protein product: CASSLVWAGTGPTGELFF. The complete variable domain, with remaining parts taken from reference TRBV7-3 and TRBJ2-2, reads GAGVSQTPSNKVTEKGKYVELRCDPISGHTALYWYRQSLGQGPEFLIYFQGTGAADDSGLPNDRFFAVRPEGSVSTLKIQRTERGDSAVYLCASSLVWAGTGPTGELFFGEGSRLTVL.

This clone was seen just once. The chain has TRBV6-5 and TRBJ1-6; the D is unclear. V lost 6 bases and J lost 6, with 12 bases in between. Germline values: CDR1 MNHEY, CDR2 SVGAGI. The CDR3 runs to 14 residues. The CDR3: CASRAEGANSPLHF. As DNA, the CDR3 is TGTGCCAGCAGGGCGGAAGGAGCTAATTCACCCCTCCACTTT.

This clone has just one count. CDR3 sequence: CASSIRLGLVGDKNIQYF. DNA for the CDR3: TGTGCCAGTAGTATCCGCCTCGGACTAGTGGGGGACAAAAACATTCAGTACTTC. This chain links TRBV19 with TRBJ2-4, with TRBD2 matching over 7 bases. The CDR3 is 18 residues long. V was pared by 3 bases and J by 3 bases, with 14 bases of the junction left unmatched. Germline-derived CDR1 and CDR2 are LNHDA and SQIVND (reference sequence).

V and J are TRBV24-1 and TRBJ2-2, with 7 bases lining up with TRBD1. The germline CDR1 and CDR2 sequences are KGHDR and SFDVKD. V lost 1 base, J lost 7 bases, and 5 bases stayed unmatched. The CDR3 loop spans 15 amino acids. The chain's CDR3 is CATSDLDRDIGELFF. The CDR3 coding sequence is TGTGCCACCAGTGATTTAGACAGGGACATCGGGGAGCTGTTTTTT.

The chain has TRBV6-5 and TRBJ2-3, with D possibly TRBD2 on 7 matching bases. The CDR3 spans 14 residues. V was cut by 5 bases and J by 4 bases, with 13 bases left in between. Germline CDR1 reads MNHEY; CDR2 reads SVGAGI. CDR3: CASSLGEGADTQYF. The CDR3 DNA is TGTGCCAGCAGTCTAGGGGAGGGGGCAGATACGCAGTATTTT.

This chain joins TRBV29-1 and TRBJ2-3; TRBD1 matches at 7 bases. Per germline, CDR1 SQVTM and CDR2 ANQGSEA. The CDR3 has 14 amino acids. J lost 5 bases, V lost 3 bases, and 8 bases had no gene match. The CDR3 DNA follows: TGCAGCGTTGATGAGACAGGGCCGCGAGATACGCAGTATTTT. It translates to CSVDETGPRDTQYF.

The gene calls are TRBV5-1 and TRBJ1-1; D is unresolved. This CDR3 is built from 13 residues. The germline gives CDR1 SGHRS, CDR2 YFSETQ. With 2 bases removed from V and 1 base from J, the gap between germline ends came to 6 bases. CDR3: CASSFRGNTEAFF. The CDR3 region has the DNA TGCGCCAGCAGCTTTCGGGGGAACACTGAAGCTTTCTTT. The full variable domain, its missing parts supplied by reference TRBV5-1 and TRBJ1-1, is KAGVTQTPRYLIKTRGQQVTLSCSPISGHRSVSWYQQTPGQGLQFLFEYFSETQRNKGNFPGRFSGRQFSNSRSEMNVSTLELGDSALYLCASSFRGNTEAFFGQGTRLTVV.

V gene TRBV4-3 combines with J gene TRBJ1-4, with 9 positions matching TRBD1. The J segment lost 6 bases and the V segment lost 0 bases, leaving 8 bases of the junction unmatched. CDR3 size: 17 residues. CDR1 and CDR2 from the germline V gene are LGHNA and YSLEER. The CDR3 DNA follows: TGCGCCAGCAGCCAAGAACCACAGGGGGCATCGGATGAAAAACTGTTTTTT. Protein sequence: CASSQEPQGASDEKLFF.

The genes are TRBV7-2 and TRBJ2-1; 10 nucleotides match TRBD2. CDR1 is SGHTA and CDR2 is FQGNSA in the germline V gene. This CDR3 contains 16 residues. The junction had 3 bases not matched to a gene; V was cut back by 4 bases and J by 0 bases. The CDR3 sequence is CASSSSGRVSYNEQFF. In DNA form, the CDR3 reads TGTGCCAGCAGCTCAAGCGGGAGGGTCTCCTACAATGAGCAGTTCTTC.

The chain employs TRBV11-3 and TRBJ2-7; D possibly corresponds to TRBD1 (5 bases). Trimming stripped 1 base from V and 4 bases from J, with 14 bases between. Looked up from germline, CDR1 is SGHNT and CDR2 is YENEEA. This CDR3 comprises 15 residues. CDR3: CASSLGGDLIYEQYF. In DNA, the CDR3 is TGTGCCAGCAGCTTAGGGGGCGACTTGATATACGAGCAGTACTTC.

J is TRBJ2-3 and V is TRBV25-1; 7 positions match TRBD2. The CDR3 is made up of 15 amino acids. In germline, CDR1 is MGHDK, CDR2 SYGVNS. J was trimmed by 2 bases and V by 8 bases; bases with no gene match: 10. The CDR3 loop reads CASAGGGVYTDTQYF. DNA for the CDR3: TGTGCCAGCGCTGGGGGAGGGGTTTACACAGATACGCAGTATTTT.

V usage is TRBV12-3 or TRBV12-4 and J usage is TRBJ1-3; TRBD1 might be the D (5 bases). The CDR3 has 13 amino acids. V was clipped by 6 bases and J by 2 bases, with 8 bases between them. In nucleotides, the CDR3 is TGTGCCAGCAGGCAGGGAACTGGAAACACCATATATTTT. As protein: CASRQGTGNTIYF.

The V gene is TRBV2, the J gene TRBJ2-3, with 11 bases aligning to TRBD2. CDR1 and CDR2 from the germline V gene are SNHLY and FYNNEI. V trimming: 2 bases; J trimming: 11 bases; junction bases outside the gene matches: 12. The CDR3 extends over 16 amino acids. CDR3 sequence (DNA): TGTGCCAGCAGTGAAAAGGGGCTAGCGGGAGGAGGGGGGCAGTATTTT. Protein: CASSEKGLAGGGGQYF. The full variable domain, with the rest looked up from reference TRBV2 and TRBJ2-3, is EPEVTQTPSHQVTQMGQEVILRCVPISNHLYFYWYRQILGQKVEFLVSFYNNEISEKSEIFDDQFSVERPDGSNFTLKIRSTKLEDSAMYFCASSEKGLAGGGGQYFGPGTRLTVL.

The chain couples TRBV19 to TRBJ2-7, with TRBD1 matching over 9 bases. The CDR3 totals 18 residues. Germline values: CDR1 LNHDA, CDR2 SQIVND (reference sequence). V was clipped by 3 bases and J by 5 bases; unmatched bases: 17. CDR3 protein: CASSILNTGDRVVHEQYF. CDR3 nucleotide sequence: TGTGCCAGTAGTATCCTCAATACTGGGGACAGGGTCGTCCACGAGCAGTACTTC.

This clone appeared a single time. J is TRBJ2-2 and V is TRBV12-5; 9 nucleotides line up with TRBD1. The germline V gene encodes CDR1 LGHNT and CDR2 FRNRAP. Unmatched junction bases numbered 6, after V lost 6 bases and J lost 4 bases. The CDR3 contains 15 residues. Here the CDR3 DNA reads TGTGCTAGTGGCACCGGGACAGGGACCACCGGGGAGCTGTTTTTT. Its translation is CASGTGTGTTGELFF.

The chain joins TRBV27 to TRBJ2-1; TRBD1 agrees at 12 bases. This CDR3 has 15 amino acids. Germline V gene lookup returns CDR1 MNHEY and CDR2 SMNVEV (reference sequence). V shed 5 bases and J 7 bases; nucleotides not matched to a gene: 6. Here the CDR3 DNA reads TGTGCCAGCAGTGGGACAGGGGGCGCATGGAATGAGCAGTTCTTC. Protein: CASSGTGGAWNEQFF.

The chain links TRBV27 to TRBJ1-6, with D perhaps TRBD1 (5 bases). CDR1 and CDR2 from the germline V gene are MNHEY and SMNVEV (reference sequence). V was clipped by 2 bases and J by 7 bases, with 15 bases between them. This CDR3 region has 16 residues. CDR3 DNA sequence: TGTGCCAGCAGTTTAAGCAGGGCGCCCTTGAATTCACCCCTCCACTTT. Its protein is CASSLSRAPLNSPLHF.

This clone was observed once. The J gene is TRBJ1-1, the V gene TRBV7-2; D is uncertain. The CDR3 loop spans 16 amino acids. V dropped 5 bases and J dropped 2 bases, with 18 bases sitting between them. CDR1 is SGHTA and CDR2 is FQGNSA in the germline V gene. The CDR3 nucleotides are TGTGCCAGCAGCCCTTTGGCGAGACACCGAAACACTGAAGCTTTCTTT. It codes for CASSPLARHRNTEAFF.

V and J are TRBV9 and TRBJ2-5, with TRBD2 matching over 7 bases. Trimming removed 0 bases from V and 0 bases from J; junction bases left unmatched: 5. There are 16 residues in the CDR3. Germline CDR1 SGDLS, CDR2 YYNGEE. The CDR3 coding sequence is TGTGCCAGCAGCGTAGCGATCGGGACTAACCAAGAGACCCAGTACTTC. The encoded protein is CASSVAIGTNQETQYF.

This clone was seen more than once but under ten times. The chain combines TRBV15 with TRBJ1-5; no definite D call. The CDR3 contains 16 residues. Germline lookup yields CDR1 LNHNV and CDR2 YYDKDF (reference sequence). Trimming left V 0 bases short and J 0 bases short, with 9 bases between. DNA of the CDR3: TGTGCCACCAGCAGAGATCCAATAGATAGCAATCAGCCCCAGCATTTT. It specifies CATSRDPIDSNQPQHF.

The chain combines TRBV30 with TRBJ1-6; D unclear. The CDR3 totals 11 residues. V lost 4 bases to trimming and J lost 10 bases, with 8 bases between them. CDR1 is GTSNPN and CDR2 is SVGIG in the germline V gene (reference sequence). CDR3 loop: CAWKSGSPLHF. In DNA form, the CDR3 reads TGTGCCTGGAAGTCGGGGTCACCCCTCCACTTT. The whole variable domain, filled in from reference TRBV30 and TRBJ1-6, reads SQTIHQWPATLVQPVGSPLSLECTVEGTSNPNLYWYRQAAGRGLQLLFYSVGIGQISSEVPQNLSASRPQDRQFILSSKKLLLSDSGFYLCAWKSGSPLHFGNGTRLTVT.

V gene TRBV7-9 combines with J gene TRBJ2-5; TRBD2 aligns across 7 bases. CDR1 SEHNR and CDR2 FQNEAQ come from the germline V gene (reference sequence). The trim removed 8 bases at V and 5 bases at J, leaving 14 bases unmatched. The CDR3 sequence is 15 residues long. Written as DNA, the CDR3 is TGTGCCAGCCTAGACTCCGGGACCGGGGGGGAGACCCAGTACTTC. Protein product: CASLDSGTGGETQYF.

The CDR3: CASSSQNSPITGELFF. In DNA form, the CDR3 reads TGTGCCAGCAGCTCCCAGAATTCCCCCATCACCGGGGAGCTGTTTTTT. J is TRBJ2-2 and V is TRBV13; D not resolved. V lost 4 bases and J 4 bases, leaving 16 bases between the germline ends. Germline V gene sequence: CDR1 PRHDT, CDR2 FYEKMQ (reference sequence). There are 16 residues in the CDR3.

CDR3 nucleotides: TGCGCCAGCAGCCAACCCACCGGACAGGGGGTGAACACTGAAGCTTTCTTT. It specifies CASSQPTGQGVNTEAFF. The chain is built from TRBV4-1 and TRBJ1-1, with TRBD1 matching over 10 bases. Germline V gene lookup returns CDR1 MGHRA and CDR2 YSYEKL. With V trimmed by 2 bases and J by 0 bases, 6 bases remained unmatched. The CDR3 length is 17 residues.

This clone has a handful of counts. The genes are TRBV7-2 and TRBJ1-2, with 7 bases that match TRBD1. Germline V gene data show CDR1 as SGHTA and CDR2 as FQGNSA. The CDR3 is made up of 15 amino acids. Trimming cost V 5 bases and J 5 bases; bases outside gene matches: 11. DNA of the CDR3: TGTGCCAGCAGCCTTATTGGGACAGTAGGGTATGGCTACACCTTC. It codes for CASSLIGTVGYGYTF.

DNA for the CDR3: TGTGCCAGCAGCTTAGTCCCGGGACAGTATAGCAATCAGCCCCAGCATTTT. Translation: CASSLVPGQYSNQPQHF. The chain links TRBV7-6 to TRBJ1-5, with 7 positions matching TRBD1. The CDR3 runs to 17 residues. The V gene end was trimmed by 1 base and the J gene end by 0 bases; junction bases not matched to a gene: 6. The germline gives CDR1 SGHVS, CDR2 FNYEAQ.